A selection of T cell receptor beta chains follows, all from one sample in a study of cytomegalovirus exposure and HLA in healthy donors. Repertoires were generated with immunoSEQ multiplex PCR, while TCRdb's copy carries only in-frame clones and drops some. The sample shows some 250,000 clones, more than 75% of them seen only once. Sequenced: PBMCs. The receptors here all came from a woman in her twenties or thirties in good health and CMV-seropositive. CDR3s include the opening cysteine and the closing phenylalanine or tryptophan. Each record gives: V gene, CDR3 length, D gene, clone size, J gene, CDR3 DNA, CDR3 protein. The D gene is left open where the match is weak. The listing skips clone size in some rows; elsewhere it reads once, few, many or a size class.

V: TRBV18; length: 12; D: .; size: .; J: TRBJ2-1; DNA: TGTGCCAGCTCTAGCGATAACAATGAGCAGTTCTTC; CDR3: CASSSDNNEQFF
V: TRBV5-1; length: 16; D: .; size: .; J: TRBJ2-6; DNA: TGCGCCAGCAGCTTGGTACAGGGAATGGGGGCCAACGTCCTGACTTTC; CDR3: CASSLVQGMGANVLTF
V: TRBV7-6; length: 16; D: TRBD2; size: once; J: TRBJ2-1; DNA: TGTGCCAGCAGCCCGAGAGGGTCGCGGGAGTGGGATGAGCAGTTCTTC; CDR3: CASSPRGSREWDEQFF
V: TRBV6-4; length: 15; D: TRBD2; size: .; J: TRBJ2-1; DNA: TGTGCCAGCAGTGAAGGTACTAGCGACTCCAATGAGCAGTTCTTC; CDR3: CASSEGTSDSNEQFF
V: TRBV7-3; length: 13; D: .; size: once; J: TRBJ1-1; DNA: TGTGCCAGCAGCTTACTTACGGGCACTGAAGCTTTCTTT; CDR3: CASSLLTGTEAFF
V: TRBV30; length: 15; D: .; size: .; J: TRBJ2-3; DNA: TGTGCCTGGGGGGGAGCAGGCGGGAACACAGATACGCAGTATTTT; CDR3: CAWGGAGGNTDTQYF
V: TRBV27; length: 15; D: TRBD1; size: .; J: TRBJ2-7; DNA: TGTGCCAGCAGCTTTGGTCGGGACAGAGCCTACGAGCAGTACTTC; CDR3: CASSFGRDRAYEQYF
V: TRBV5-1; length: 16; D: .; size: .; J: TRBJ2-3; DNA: TGCGCCAGCAGCACTGCAGGGTCTGTCCCCGGAGATACGCAGTATTTT; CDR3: CASSTAGSVPGDTQYF
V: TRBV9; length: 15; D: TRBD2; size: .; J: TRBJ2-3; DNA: TGTGCCAGCAGCGTAGTAGCGGGGCGCACAGATACGCAGTATTTT; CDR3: CASSVVAGRTDTQYF
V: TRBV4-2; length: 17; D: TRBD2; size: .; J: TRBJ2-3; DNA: TGTGCCAGCAGCCAAGATAGGCTAGCGGGAGGTGCAGATACGCAGTATTTT; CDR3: CASSQDRLAGGADTQYF
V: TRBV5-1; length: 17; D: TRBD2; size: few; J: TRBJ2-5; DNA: TGCGCCAGCAGCTTGGGACTAGCGGGAGGGAATCAAGAGACCCAGTACTTC; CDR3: CASSLGLAGGNQETQYF
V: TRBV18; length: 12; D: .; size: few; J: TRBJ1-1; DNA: TGTGCCAGCTCACCTTCGGGAATGGAAGCTTTCTTT; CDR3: CASSPSGMEAFF
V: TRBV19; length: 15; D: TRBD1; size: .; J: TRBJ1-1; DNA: TGTGCCAGTAGCAAACCGGACAGGGGGCTCACTGAAGCTTTCTTT; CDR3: CASSKPDRGLTEAFF
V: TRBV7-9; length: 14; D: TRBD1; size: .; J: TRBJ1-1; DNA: TGTGCCAGCAGCCTCGGACAGGGCGACACTGAAGCTTTCTTT; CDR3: CASSLGQGDTEAFF